This TCR beta chain stems from a study of shared clonotypes between healthy human individuals. Study-level background: The study used three CD4 naive, three CD4 memory, two CD8 naive and one CD8 memory plate per donor.

Replicate PCRs from sorted subsets contained around 200 ng DNA, which is roughly 30,000 T cell genomes. Original processing notes: Filtering differed for immunoSEQ, which gave only junction sequences without quality scores. Using immunoSEQ multiplex PCR, the repertoire was profiled, and TCRdb retains in-frame clones only, with some absent. Clonal size and the V and J genes are those of that table, whereas D and trimming came from the DNA. The sample records around 1.6 million clones, around 98% being singletons. This CDR3 region has 14 residues. Germline values: CDR1 SEHNR, CDR2 FQNEAQ (reference sequence). Trimming left V 4 bases short and J 4 bases short, with 13 bases between. Both subsets, CD45RA+ naive and CD45RA-negative memory, were split from the CD4+ cells.

The chain carries TRBV7-9 and TRBJ1-2; TRBD1 is a possible D gene (6 bases). Sequenced sample: naive CD4+ T cells sorted from blood. Subset denoted: CD45RA+ positively selected. The receptor was isolated from a man aged 25-45 years in good health. Here the CDR3 DNA reads TGTGCCAGCAGCTCCTCAGGGGAAACCTATGGCTACACCTTC. Encoded protein: CASSSSGETYGYTF.